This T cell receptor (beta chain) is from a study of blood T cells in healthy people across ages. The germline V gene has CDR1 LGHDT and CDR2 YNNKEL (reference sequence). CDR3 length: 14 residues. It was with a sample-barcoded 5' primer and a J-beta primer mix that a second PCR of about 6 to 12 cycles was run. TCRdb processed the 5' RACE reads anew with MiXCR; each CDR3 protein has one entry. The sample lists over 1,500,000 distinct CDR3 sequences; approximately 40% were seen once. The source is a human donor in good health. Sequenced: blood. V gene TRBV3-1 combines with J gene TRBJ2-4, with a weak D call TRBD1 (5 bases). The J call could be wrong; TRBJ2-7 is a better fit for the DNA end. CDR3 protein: CASSPRDRTNEQYF. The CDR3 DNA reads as TGTGCCAGCAGCCCTAGAGACAGAACCAACGAGCAGTACTTC.